This is a list of T cell receptor beta chains from one sample in a study of cytomegalovirus exposure and HLA in healthy donors. Only in-frame clones appear in the TCRdb table, and some are missing; sequencing was by immunoSEQ multiplex PCR. Of roughly 190,000 clones in the sample, about four fifths were seen once. Sequenced sample: PBMCs. Receptors originate from a girl aged 5-17 years in good health and CMV-seropositive. CDR3s include the opening cysteine and the closing phenylalanine or tryptophan. A D gene is named only where the DNA matches it firmly. Rows may omit the clone size; those that give it use once, few, many or a size class.

d_call	clone_size	v_call	j_call	cdr3_nt	cdr3_aa
TRBD1	.	TRBV27	TRBJ2-7	TGTGCCAGCAGTCGTGGGACAGGGGGCAACGAGCAGTACTTC	CASSRGTGGNEQYF
.	.	TRBV25-1	TRBJ1-2	TGTGCCAGCAGTCAAATCTCGGGGGGCTCTGGCTACACCTTC	CASSQISGGSGYTF
TRBD1	once	TRBV20-1	TRBJ2-7	TGCAGTGCCGGACAGGGCTACGAGCAGTACTTC	CSAGQGYEQYF
.	.	TRBV7-2	TRBJ1-2	TGTGCCAGCAGCCAAACCTCTGAGCCTTATGGCTACACCTTC	CASSQTSEPYGYTF
TRBD1	.	TRBV7-2	TRBJ1-1	TGTGCCAGCAGCTTTAGTCCCGGGACAGGGGCTGAAGCTTTCTTT	CASSFSPGTGAEAFF
.	once	TRBV12-2	TRBJ1-5	TGTGCAAGTCGCTTACTGGATCCTGACGGGAACTATAGCAATCAGCCCCAGCATTTT	CASRLLDPDGNYSNQPQHF
TRBD1	few	TRBV10-1	TRBJ2-3	TGCGCCAGCAGCGAACAGGGGCGAGATCCAGATACGCAGTATTTT	CASSEQGRDPDTQYF
TRBD2	once	TRBV7-2	TRBJ2-1	TGTGCCAGCAGCTTAGTCGGCGGGGGGTCCTACAATGAGCAGTTCTTC	CASSLVGGGSYNEQFF
.	.	TRBV20-1	TRBJ1-1	TGCAGACTTTCAGGGGACACTGAAGCTTTCTTT	CRLSGDTEAFF
.	.	TRBV29-1	TRBJ2-5	TGCAGCGTTGAAGTTGGCTCAGAGACCCAGTACTTC	CSVEVGSETQYF
.	.	TRBV6-5	TRBJ2-3	TGTGCCAGCAGTTACTCGGGCGGGGGCTTCATGGATACGCAGTATTTT	CASSYSGGGFMDTQYF
TRBD2	.	TRBV11-3	TRBJ2-1	TGTGCCAGCAGTCCCGGGCGGGCAGGGAGGGATGAGCAGTTCTTC	CASSPGRAGRDEQFF
.	medium-sized	TRBV6-1	TRBJ1-3	TGTGCCAGCAGTGAAGAAAACTACTCTGGAAACACCATATATTTT	CASSEENYSGNTIYF
.	once	TRBV2	TRBJ2-3	TGTGCCAGCAGTGAAGGGCCAGATACGCAGTATTTT	CASSEGPDTQYF
.	.	TRBV15	TRBJ1-2	TGTGCCACCAGCGGAGAAGGCCGGGGGTCGTGGCAGCCCCAGTCCTATGGCTACACCTTC	CATSGEGRGSWQPQSYGYTF
TRBD2	few	TRBV5-1	TRBJ2-1	TGCGCCAGCAGCTCTGGAACTAGCGGGGGCCCCTCGTGGAATGAGCAGTTCTTC	CASSSGTSGGPSWNEQFF
TRBD2	.	TRBV10-2	TRBJ2-7	TGCGCCAGCAGTGGCCTAGCGGAGGGATCCTACGAGCAGTACTTC	CASSGLAEGSYEQYF
.	once	TRBV11-2	TRBJ1-1	TGTGCCAGCAGCTTATCACAGACAATGAACACTGAAGCTTTCTTT	CASSLSQTMNTEAFF
.	.	TRBV27	TRBJ2-4	TGTGCCAGCAGTTCCGACAGCTTTGGAGCCAAAAACATTCAGTACTTC	CASSSDSFGAKNIQYF
.	few	TRBV11-2	TRBJ1-3	TGTGCCAGCAGCTTTAGCCTTAGCTCTGGAAACACCATATATTTT	CASSFSLSSGNTIYF
TRBD1	.	TRBV5-8	TRBJ2-7	TGTGCCAGCAGCTTGGGTGGGACAGGGTTGCGCGAGCAGTACTTC	CASSLGGTGLREQYF
.	.	TRBV4-3	TRBJ2-3	TGCGCCAGCAGCGGAGGGGGCATAGATACGCAGTATTTT	CASSGGGIDTQYF
TRBD1	.	TRBV5-5	TRBJ2-3	TGTGCCAGCAGCGGACAGGGCACAGATACGCAGTATTTT	CASSGQGTDTQYF
.	.	TRBV5-6	TRBJ2-7	TGTGCCAGCAGCTTGGTTTCTACAGGGTCCTACGAGCAGTACTTC	CASSLVSTGSYEQYF
TRBD1	.	TRBV6-1	TRBJ1-2	TGTGCCAGCAGTGTCCGGACAGGAGGGATATCTTGGGGTGGCTACACCTTC	CASSVRTGGISWGGYTF
.	.	TRBV5-1	TRBJ2-7	TGCGCCAGCAGCTTGGCGGCAGGGAAGTACGAGCAGTACTTC	CASSLAAGKYEQYF
TRBD1	.	TRBV30	TRBJ2-2	TGTGCCTGGAGTAGGGTGACAGGGTCCGACACCGGGGAGCTGTTTTTT	CAWSRVTGSDTGELFF